This T cell receptor beta chain was captured by sequencing in a study of blood T cell repertoires in COVID-19. Profiled with immunoSEQ multiplex PCR; TCRdb holds only in-frame clones, not every one. The sample records roughly 250,000 clones, approximately 90% being singletons. The origin of this receptor is a woman aged 18-35 years who had recovered from COVID-19. Sequences were obtained from PBMCs or T cells enriched from blood (not recorded which).

The CDR3 nucleotides read TGCGCGGGGGGTGAGGGAGCTGATGAAAAACTGTTTTTT. Encoded protein: CAGGEGADEKLFF. The V and J genes are TRBV29-1 and TRBJ1-4; D may be TRBD1 (5 bases). From germline, CDR1 is SQVTM and CDR2 ANQGSEA. The CDR3 contains 13 residues.